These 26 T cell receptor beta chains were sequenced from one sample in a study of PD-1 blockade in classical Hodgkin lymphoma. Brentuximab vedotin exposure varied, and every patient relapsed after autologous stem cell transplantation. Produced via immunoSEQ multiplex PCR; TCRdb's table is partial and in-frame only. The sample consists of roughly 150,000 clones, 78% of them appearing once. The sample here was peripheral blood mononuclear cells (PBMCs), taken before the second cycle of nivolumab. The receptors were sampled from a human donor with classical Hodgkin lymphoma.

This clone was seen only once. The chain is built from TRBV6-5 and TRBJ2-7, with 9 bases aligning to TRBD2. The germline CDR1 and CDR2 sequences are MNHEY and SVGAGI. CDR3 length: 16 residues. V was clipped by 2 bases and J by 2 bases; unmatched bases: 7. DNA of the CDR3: TGTGCCAGCAGTTACGGGGGAGCGGGAGGAACCTACGAGCAGTACTTC. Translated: CASSYGGAGGTYEQYF.

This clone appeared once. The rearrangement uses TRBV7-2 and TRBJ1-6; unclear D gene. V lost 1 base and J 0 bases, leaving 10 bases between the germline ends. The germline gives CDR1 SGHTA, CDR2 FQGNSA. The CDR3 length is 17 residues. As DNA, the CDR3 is TGTGCCAGCAGCTTAGTCTCCCCGATCTCCTATAATTCACCCCTCCACTTT. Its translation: CASSLVSPISYNSPLHF.

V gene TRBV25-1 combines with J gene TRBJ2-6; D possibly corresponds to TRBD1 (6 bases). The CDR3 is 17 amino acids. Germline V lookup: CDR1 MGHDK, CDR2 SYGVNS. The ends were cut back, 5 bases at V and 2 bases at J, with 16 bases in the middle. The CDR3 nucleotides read TGTGCCAGCAGTCAGGGGCTCTACCTTACTGGGGCCAACGTCCTGACTTTC. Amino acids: CASSQGLYLTGANVLTF.

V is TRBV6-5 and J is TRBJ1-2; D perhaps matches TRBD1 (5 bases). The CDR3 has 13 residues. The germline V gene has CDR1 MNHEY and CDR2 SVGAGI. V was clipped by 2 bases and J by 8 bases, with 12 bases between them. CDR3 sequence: CASSYGDLEGYTF. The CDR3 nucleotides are TGTGCCAGCAGTTACGGGGACCTCGAGGGCTACACCTTC.

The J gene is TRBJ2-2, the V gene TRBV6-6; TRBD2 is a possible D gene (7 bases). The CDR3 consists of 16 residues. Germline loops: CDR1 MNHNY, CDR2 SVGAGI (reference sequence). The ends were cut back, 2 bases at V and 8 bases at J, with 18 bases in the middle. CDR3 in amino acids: CASSYPPGGLGGELFF. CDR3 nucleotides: TGTGCCAGCAGTTACCCGCCGGGGGGCCTTGGAGGGGAGCTGTTTTTT.

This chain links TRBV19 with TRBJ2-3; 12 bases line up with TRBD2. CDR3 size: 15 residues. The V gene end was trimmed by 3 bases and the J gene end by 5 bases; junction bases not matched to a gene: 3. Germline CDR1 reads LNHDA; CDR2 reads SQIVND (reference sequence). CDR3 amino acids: CASSMGLAGGDTQYF. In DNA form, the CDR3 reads TGTGCCAGTAGTATGGGACTAGCGGGCGGAGATACGCAGTATTTT.

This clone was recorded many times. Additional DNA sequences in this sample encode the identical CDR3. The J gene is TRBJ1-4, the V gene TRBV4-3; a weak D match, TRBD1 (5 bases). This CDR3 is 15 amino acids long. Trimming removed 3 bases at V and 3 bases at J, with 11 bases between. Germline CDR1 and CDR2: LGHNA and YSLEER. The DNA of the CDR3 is TGCGCCAGCAGCCAGGAGGGGAGAGCTAATGAAAAACTGTTTTTT. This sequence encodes CASSQEGRANEKLFF.

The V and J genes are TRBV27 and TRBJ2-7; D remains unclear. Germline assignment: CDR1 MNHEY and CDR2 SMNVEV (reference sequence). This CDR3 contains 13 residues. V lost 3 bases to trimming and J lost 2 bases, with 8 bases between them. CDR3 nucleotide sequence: TGTGCCAGCAGTTTGGGTGACACCTACGAGCAGTACTTC. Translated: CASSLGDTYEQYF.

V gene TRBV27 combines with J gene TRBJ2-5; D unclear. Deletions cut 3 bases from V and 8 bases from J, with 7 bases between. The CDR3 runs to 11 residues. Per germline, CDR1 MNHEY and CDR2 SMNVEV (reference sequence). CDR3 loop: CASSFLGTQYF. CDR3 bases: TGTGCCAGCAGTTTTTTGGGCACCCAGTACTTC.

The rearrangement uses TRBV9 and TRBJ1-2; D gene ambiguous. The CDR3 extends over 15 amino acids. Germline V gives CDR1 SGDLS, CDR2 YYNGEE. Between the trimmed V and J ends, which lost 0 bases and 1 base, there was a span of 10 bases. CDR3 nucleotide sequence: TGTGCCAGCAGCGTAGGGCTTGCGGTTAACTATGGCTACACCTTC. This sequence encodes CASSVGLAVNYGYTF.

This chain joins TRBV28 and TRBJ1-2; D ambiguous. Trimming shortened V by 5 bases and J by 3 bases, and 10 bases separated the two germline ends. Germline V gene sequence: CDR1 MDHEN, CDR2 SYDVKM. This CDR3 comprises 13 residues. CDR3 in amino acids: CASSPMRDYGYTF. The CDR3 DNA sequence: TGTGCCAGCAGTCCCATGAGGGACTATGGCTACACCTTC.

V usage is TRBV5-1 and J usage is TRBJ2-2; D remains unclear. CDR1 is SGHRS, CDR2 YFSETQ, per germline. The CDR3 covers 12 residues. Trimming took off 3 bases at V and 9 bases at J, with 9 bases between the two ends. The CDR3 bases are TGCGCCAGCAGCTCTGGACCCAGGGAGCTGTTTTTT. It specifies CASSSGPRELFF.

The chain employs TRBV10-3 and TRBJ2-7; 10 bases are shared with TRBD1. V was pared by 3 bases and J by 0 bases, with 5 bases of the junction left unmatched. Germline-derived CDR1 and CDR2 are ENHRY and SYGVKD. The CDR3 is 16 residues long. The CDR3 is CAISELGQGSSYEQYF. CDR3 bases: TGTGCCATCAGTGAATTGGGACAGGGGAGCTCCTACGAGCAGTACTTC.

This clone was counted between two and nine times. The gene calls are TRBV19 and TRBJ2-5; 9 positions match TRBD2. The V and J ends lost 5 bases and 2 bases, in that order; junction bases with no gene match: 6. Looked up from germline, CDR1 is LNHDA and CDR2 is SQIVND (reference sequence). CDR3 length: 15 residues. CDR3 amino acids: CASSVSGSTQETQYF. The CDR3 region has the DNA TGTGCCAGTAGTGTTAGCGGGAGTACTCAAGAGACCCAGTACTTC.

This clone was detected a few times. The CDR3 DNA is TGTGCCAGTAGTATAGTCCCAGCTGGGGACATTCAGTACTTC. This sequence encodes CASSIVPAGDIQYF. The chain employs TRBV19 and TRBJ2-4; D gene ambiguous. Looked up from germline, CDR1 is LNHDA and CDR2 is SQIVND (reference sequence). The V end was cut by 1 base, the J end by 8 bases, with 12 bases between. This CDR3 contains 14 residues.

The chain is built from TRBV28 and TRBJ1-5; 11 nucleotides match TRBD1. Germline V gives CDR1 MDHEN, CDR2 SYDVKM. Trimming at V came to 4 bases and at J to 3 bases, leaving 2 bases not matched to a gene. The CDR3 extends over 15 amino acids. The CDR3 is CASSWTGGINQPQHF. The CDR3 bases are TGTGCCAGCAGTTGGACAGGGGGCATCAATCAGCCCCAGCATTTT.

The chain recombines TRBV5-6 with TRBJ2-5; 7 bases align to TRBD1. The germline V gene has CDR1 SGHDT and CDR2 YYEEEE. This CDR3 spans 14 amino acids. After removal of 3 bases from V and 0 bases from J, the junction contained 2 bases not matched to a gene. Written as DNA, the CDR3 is TGTGCCAGCAGCTATACAGGGGACCAAGAGACCCAGTACTTC. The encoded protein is CASSYTGDQETQYF. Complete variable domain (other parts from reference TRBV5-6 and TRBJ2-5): DAGVTQSPTHLIKTRGQQVTLRCSPKSGHDTVSWYQQALGQGPQFIFQYYEEEERQRGNFPDRFSGHQFPNYSSELNVNALLLGDSALYLCASSYTGDQETQYFGPGTRLLVL.

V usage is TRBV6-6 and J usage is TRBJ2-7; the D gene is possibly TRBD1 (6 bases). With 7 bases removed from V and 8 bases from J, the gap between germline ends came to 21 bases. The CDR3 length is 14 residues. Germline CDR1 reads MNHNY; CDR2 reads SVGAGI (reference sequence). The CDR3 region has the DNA TGTGCCAGCAACAGTATGACAGGTGGACGAAAGCAGTACTTC. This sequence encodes CASNSMTGGRKQYF.

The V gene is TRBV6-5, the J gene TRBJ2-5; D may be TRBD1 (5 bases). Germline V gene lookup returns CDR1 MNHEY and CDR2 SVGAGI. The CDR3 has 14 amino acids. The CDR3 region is CVNTGRAFQETQYF. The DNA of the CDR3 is TGTGTCAACACGGGCAGGGCTTTCCAAGAGACCCAGTACTTC.

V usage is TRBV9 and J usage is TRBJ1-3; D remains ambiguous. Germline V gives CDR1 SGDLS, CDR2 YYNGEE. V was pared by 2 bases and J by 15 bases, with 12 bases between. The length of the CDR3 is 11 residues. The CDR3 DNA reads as TGTGCCAGCAGCGTCTACACCCCCCCATATTTT. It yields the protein CASSVYTPPYF.

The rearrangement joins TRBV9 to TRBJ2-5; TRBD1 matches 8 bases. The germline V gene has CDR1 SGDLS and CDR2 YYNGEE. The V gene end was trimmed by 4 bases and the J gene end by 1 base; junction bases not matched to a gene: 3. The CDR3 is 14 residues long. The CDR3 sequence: CASSRGTGQETQYF. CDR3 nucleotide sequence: TGTGCCAGCAGCAGAGGGACAGGCCAAGAGACCCAGTACTTC.

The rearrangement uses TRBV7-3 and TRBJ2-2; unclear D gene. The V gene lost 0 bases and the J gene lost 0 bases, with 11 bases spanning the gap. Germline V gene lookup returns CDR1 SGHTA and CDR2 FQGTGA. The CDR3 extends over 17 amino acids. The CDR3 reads CASSLTRSASNTGELFF. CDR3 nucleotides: TGTGCCAGCAGCTTAACGCGAAGCGCCTCGAACACCGGGGAGCTGTTTTTT.

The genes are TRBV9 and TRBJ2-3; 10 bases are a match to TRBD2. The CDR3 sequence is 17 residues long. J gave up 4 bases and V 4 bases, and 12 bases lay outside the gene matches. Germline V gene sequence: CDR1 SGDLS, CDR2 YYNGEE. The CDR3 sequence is CASSPLGGSGGPDTQYF. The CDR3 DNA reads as TGTGCCAGCAGCCCGTTAGGCGGTAGCGGGGGGCCAGATACGCAGTATTTT.

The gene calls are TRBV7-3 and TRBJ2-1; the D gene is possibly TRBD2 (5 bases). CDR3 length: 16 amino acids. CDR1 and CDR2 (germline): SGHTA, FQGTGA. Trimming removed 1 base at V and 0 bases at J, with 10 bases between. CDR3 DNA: TGTGCCAGCAGCTTAAAAGCGGTTAGCTCCTACAATGAGCAGTTCTTC. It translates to CASSLKAVSSYNEQFF. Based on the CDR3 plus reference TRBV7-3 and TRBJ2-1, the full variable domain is GAGVSQTPSNKVTEKGKYVELRCDPISGHTALYWYRQSLGQGPEFLIYFQGTGAADDSGLPNDRFFAVRPEGSVSTLKIQRTERGDSAVYLCASSLKAVSSYNEQFFGPGTRLTVL.

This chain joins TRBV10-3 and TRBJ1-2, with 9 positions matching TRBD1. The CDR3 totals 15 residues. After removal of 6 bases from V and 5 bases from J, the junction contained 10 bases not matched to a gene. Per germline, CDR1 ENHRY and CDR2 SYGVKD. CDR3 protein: CAIRYGQGPVYGYTF. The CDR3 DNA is TGTGCCATCAGATACGGACAGGGGCCCGTGTATGGCTACACCTTC.

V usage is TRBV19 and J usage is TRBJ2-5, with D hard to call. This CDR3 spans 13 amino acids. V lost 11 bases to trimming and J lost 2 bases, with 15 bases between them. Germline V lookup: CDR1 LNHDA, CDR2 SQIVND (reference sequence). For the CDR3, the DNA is TGTGCCTCTGGCGTAACGCCTCAAGAGACCCAGTACTTC. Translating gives CASGVTPQETQYF.